The 31 T cell receptor beta chains below were found in one sample sequenced in a study of regulatory T cells in long-lasting Graves disease. With iRepertoire HTBI primers and Arm-PCR of CDR3 regions, TCR beta libraries were built. One entry per CDR3 protein, called by TCRdb with MiXCR from the multiplex PCR reads. The sample consists of fewer than 600,000 distinct CDR3 sequences, around a fifth of them appearing once. The sample's time point: persistent/refractory GD, antithyroid drugs over 5 years with positive TRAb. With RNA extracted from PBMCs as input, the TCR library was made. This sample comprised peripheral blood mononuclear cells (PBMCs), obtained when the disease was refractory, from a patient treated with antithyroid drugs. These receptors were taken from a female donor with Graves disease.

This clonotype occurred many times. The genes are TRBV13 and TRBJ1-1; unclear D gene. CDR1 and CDR2 from the germline V gene are PRHDT and FYEKMQ (reference sequence). The CDR3 extends over 16 amino acids. Between the trimmed V and J ends, which lost 5 bases and 5 bases, there was a span of 21 bases. DNA of the CDR3: TGTGCCAGCAGCGCCCGCGGGCAGCGTGTACTTACTGAAGCTTTCTTT. Encoded protein: CASSARGQRVLTEAFF.

This chain links TRBV7-9 with TRBJ1-2; D uncertain. The length of the CDR3 is 14 residues. Trimming removed 2 bases at V and 4 bases at J, with 11 bases between. Germline CDR1 is SEHNR and CDR2 is FQNEAQ (reference sequence). The CDR3 protein is CASSLREESYGYTF. Here the CDR3 DNA reads TGTGCCAGCAGCTTACGAGAGGAGAGCTATGGCTACACCTTC.

This chain joins TRBV27 and TRBJ2-5, with D tentatively TRBD1 or TRBD2 (6 bases each). CDR3 length: 14 residues. The V end was cut by 1 base, the J end by 5 bases, with 11 bases between. Germline CDR1 MNHEY, CDR2 SMNVEV (reference sequence). CDR3 loop: CASSLYVGGETQYF. For the CDR3, the DNA is TGTGCCAGCAGTTTATACGTAGGGGGGGAGACCCAGTACTTC.

The J gene is TRBJ2-7, the V gene TRBV5-4, with 12 bases that match TRBD2. Germline assignment: CDR1 SGHNT and CDR2 YYREEE (reference sequence). Germline trimming cut 0 bases from V and 6 bases from J; bases unmatched to any gene: 16. The CDR3 sequence is 19 residues long. CDR3 coding DNA: TGTGCCAGCAGCTTGGAAGGAGGAGGGCTAGCGGGAGGGCCGGGCGAGCAGTACTTC. The encoded protein is CASSLEGGGLAGGPGEQYF.

This clonotype occurred many times. J is TRBJ1-2 and V is TRBV7-2, with 7 bases aligning to TRBD1. Unmatched junction bases numbered 8, after V lost 6 bases and J lost 1 base. Germline V gene data show CDR1 as SGHTA and CDR2 as FQGNSA. The CDR3 contains 15 residues. In DNA, the CDR3 is TGTGCCAGCAGACCTAGGGACAGCGATAACTATGGCTACACCTTC. This encodes CASRPRDSDNYGYTF.

This clonotype showed up many times. V usage is TRBV20-1 and J usage is TRBJ1-5; 9 bases fit TRBD1. This CDR3 has 13 residues. Trimming took 6 bases from V and 6 from J; bases not matched to a gene: 6. Germline-derived CDR1 and CDR2 are DFQATT and SNEGSKA (reference sequence). The CDR3 is CSATETGGQPQHF. CDR3 bases: TGCAGTGCCACCGAGACAGGGGGTCAGCCCCAGCATTTT.

In its sample, this clonotype was seen many times. The J gene is TRBJ2-5, the V gene TRBV7-2; possible D gene TRBD1, 6 bases. V was shortened by 7 bases and J by 5 bases, with 20 bases between the two germline ends. Germline CDR1 and CDR2: SGHTA and FQGNSA. The CDR3 loop spans 15 amino acids. CDR3 sequence: CASNRVAAKRETQYF. CDR3 DNA: TGTGCCAGCAACAGGGTGGCCGCCAAGCGGGAGACCCAGTACTTC.

For this clonotype: Given the absence of the conserved phenylalanine or tryptophan at the CDR3 end, a read error is likely. The chain employs TRBV28 and TRBJ2-5; TRBD2 matches at 11 bases. Looked up from germline, CDR1 is MDHEN and CDR2 is SYDVKM. V trimming: 3 bases; J trimming: 5 bases; junction bases outside the gene matches: 8. The CDR3 sequence is 16 residues long. The CDR3 sequence is CASSFQLAGASETQYL. Written as DNA, the CDR3 is TGTGCCAGCAGTTTCCAACTAGCGGGAGCTTCGGAGACCCAGTACTTA.

The chain has TRBV5-1 and TRBJ1-1; D is unclear. CDR1 and CDR2 from the germline V gene are SGHRS and YFSETQ. V lost 0 bases, J lost 3 bases, and 9 bases lay in between. The CDR3 has 14 residues. The CDR3, as DNA: TGCGCCAGCAGCTTGGGTATTTCGGACACTGAAGCTTTCTTT. Its translation: CASSLGISDTEAFF.

The chain links TRBV19 to TRBJ1-5; 7 bases align to TRBD1. This CDR3 spans 16 amino acids. Trimming at V came to 6 bases and at J to 1 base, leaving 9 bases not matched to a gene. Germline CDR1 LNHDA, CDR2 SQIVND (reference sequence). DNA for the CDR3: TGTGCCAGTAGACTAACAGGGGTGTTCAGCAATCAGCCCCAGCATTTT. Translation gives CASRLTGVFSNQPQHF.

The V and J genes are TRBV6-1 and TRBJ1-6, with D uncertain. Trimming cost V 8 bases and J 7 bases, with 24 bases left between them. From germline, CDR1 is MNHNS and CDR2 SASEGT. This CDR3 has 17 residues. The CDR3 reads CASQRLAAAGANSPLHF. The DNA of the CDR3 is TGTGCCAGCCAAAGACTGGCAGCCGCCGGTGCGAATTCACCCCTCCACTTT.

This chain connects TRBV3-1 to TRBJ2-5; D gene unclear. Per the germline V gene, CDR1 is LGHDT and CDR2 is YNNKEL (reference sequence). V lost 0 bases and J lost 5, with 10 bases in between. The CDR3 has 14 amino acids. The CDR3 nucleotides read TGTGCCAGCAGCCAAGAAGGTGGTTCCGAGACCCAGTACTTC. Translation gives CASSQEGGSETQYF.

This chain joins TRBV7-2 and TRBJ2-7; 13 positions agree with TRBD2. Germline-derived CDR1 and CDR2 are SGHTA and FQGNSA. After removal of 5 bases from V and 6 bases from J, the junction contained 10 bases not matched to a gene. This CDR3 has 16 residues. The CDR3 is CASSVTSGGARGEQYF. DNA for the CDR3: TGTGCCAGCAGCGTAACTAGCGGGGGGGCCAGGGGCGAGCAGTACTTC.

This clonotype occurred many times. The chain recombines TRBV12-3 or TRBV12-4 with TRBJ1-6; D remains ambiguous. This CDR3 has 14 residues. V was pared by 3 bases and J by 7 bases, with 10 bases between. This CDR3 reads CASSFWQSNSPLHF. The CDR3 nucleotides are TGTGCCAGCAGTTTCTGGCAATCAAATTCACCCCTCCACTTT.

This clonotype came up a few times. The chain is built from TRBV6-2 or TRBV6-3 and TRBJ2-7, with 7 positions matching TRBD1. This CDR3 comprises 14 residues. J gave up 3 bases and V 2 bases, and 4 bases lay outside the gene matches. CDR1 is MNHEY, CDR2 SVGEGT, per germline. CDR3 sequence: CASSYRGQIYEQYF. The CDR3 DNA is TGTGCCAGCAGTTACAGGGGGCAAATCTACGAGCAGTACTTC.

The J gene is TRBJ1-2, the V gene TRBV6-2 or TRBV6-3; D may be TRBD1 (5 bases). V gave up 7 bases and J gave up 2 bases, with 14 bases separating them. The CDR3 is 14 amino acids. Germline assignment: CDR1 MNHEY and CDR2 SVGEGT. CDR3 sequence (DNA): TGTGCCAGCAACCCGGGACGGGGGAACTATGGCTACACCTTC. It codes for CASNPGRGNYGYTF.

The chain combines TRBV9 with TRBJ2-7; D unclear. Germline V gene lookup returns CDR1 SGDLS and CDR2 YYNGEE. V lost 3 bases to trimming and J lost 5 bases, with 9 bases between them. The CDR3 sequence is 12 residues long. The CDR3 loop reads CASSGQVHEQYF. CDR3 nucleotide sequence: TGTGCCAGCAGCGGGCAGGTCCACGAGCAGTACTTC.

This clonotype appeared a few times. The chain carries TRBV20-1 and TRBJ2-3; 10 bases line up with TRBD1. V lost 5 bases, J lost 4 bases, and 9 bases stayed unmatched. The CDR3 is made up of 15 amino acids. The V gene's germline CDR1 is DFQATT and CDR2 SNEGSKA (reference sequence). The CDR3 region has the DNA TGCAGTGCTCGCTCCGGGACAGGGGATCCAGATACGCAGTATTTT. Amino acid sequence: CSARSGTGDPDTQYF.

This clonotype was observed a single time. A much larger clone is a single base away; this may be a read error. The chain carries TRBV6-2 or TRBV6-3 and TRBJ2-7; 12 positions agree with TRBD2. The CDR3 spans 16 residues. The germline V gene has CDR1 MNHEY and CDR2 SVGEGT. This chain's CDR3 is CASTPIGTSGSYERYF. CDR3 bases: TGTGCCAGCACCCCCATCGGGACTAGCGGGTCCTACGAGCGGTACTTC.

The sample holds many counts of this clonotype. The chain carries TRBV6-1 and TRBJ2-7; 8 bases map to TRBD1. V dropped 6 bases and J dropped 2; count of bases not matched to a gene: 18. The CDR3 runs to 18 residues. Germline V CDR1 and CDR2: MNHNS, SASEGT. The CDR3 bases are TGTGCCAGCAGAGGGTGGGGTCTTGGGGACAGGTCCCCCTACGAGCAGTACTTC. Translated, it gives CASRGWGLGDRSPYEQYF.

This clonotype was seen a few times. This chain connects TRBV19 to TRBJ1-1; no firm D call. The germline V gene has CDR1 LNHDA and CDR2 SQIVND (reference sequence). Trimming took 6 bases from V and 5 from J, leaving 13 bases between them. The CDR3 has 13 amino acids. CDR3 residues: CASRPRDATEAFF. The DNA of the CDR3 is TGTGCCAGTAGGCCTCGGGATGCGACTGAAGCTTTCTTT.

This clonotype was seen ten or more times. This chain connects TRBV12-3 or TRBV12-4 to TRBJ1-6, with D unclear. The CDR3 totals 16 residues. The V end lost 0 bases, the J end lost 5 bases, and 11 bases lay between the germline ends. CDR3 sequence reads: CASSLAMAGDNSPLHF. The CDR3 DNA follows: TGTGCCAGCAGTTTAGCTATGGCGGGAGATAATTCACCCCTCCACTTT.

A few counts support this clonotype. V is TRBV19 and J is TRBJ2-5, with 10 bases lining up with TRBD2. Trimming took 3 bases from V and 2 from J; bases not matched to a gene: 6. Germline lookup yields CDR1 LNHDA and CDR2 SQIVND (reference sequence). This CDR3 is built from 16 residues. CDR3 sequence (DNA): TGTGCCAGTAGTATCCCCAGCGGGGGGGTTCAAGAGACCCAGTACTTC. Protein product: CASSIPSGGVQETQYF. The variable domain in full, completed from reference TRBV19 and TRBJ2-5, reads DGGITQSPKYLFRKEGQNVTLSCEQNLNHDAMYWYRQDPGQGLRLIYYSQIVNDFQKGDIAEGYSVSREKKESFPLTVTSAQKNPTAFYLCASSIPSGGVQETQYFGPGTRLLVL.

The CDR3 DNA follows: TGTGCCAGCAGGCTCCGGACGACTAGGTCCACCGGGGAGCTGTTTTTT. Amino acids: CASRLRTTRSTGELFF. This chain uses TRBV11-2 with TRBJ2-2; TRBD2 is a possible D gene (6 bases). From germline, CDR1 is SGHAT and CDR2 FQNNGV. This CDR3 has 16 amino acids. Trimming cost V 6 bases and J 4 bases, with 18 bases left between them.

CDR3 nucleotides: TGTGCCAGCACCCATTCCGGGAGGGCCAGAACACCCCTCCACTTT. As protein: CASTHSGRARTPLHF. The chain carries TRBV25-1 and TRBJ1-6; D unresolved. Germline CDR1 and CDR2: MGHDK and SYGVNS. This CDR3 has 15 residues. Trimming shortened V by 7 bases and J by 11 bases, and 21 bases separated the two germline ends.

This clonotype was found many times. The chain carries TRBV11-2 and TRBJ2-2; TRBD1 aligns across 8 bases. V lost 2 bases, J lost 4 bases, and 3 bases stayed unmatched. The germline V gene encodes CDR1 SGHAT and CDR2 FQNNGV. The CDR3 consists of 15 residues. CDR3 residues: CASSLTGTGTGELFF. In DNA form, the CDR3 reads TGTGCCAGCAGCTTAACAGGGACAGGCACCGGGGAGCTGTTTTTT.

J is TRBJ2-2 and V is TRBV7-2; TRBD1 agrees at 9 bases. J was trimmed by 5 bases and V by 5 bases; bases with no gene match: 9. From germline, CDR1 is SGHTA and CDR2 FQGNSA. The CDR3 contains 16 residues. CDR3 protein: CASSISQGAITGELFF. Here the CDR3 DNA reads TGTGCCAGCAGCATTTCACAGGGGGCAATTACCGGGGAGCTGTTTTTT.

In its sample, this clonotype was seen a few times. J is TRBJ1-5 and V is TRBV3-1, with no clear D. Germline CDR1 is LGHDT and CDR2 is YNNKEL (reference sequence). V was shortened by 0 bases and J by 4 bases, with 10 bases between the two germline ends. The CDR3 extends over 15 amino acids. The chain's CDR3 is CASSQEISGNQPQHF. DNA of the CDR3: TGTGCCAGCAGCCAAGAGATCAGTGGTAATCAGCCCCAGCATTTT. Drawing the rest from reference TRBV3-1 and TRBJ1-5, the complete variable domain is DTAVSQTPKYLVTQMGNDKSIKCEQNLGHDTMYWYKQDSKKFLKIMFSYNNKELIINETVPNRFSPKSPDKAHLNLHINSLELGDSAVYFCASSQEISGNQPQHFGDGTRLSIL.

Here the CDR3 reads CASSFEGAYEQYF. The DNA of the CDR3 is TGTGCCAGCAGTTTTGAGGGGGCATACGAGCAGTACTTC. The chain links TRBV28 to TRBJ2-7, with TRBD1 matching over 7 bases. The CDR3 covers 13 residues. V was pared by 3 bases and J by 4 bases, with 3 bases of the junction left unmatched. Germline V gene data show CDR1 as MDHEN and CDR2 as SYDVKM.

The sample holds many counts of this clonotype. Here the CDR3 DNA reads TGTGCCAGCAGTTCCCCCGGGGAGGGGGTCGATCAGCCCCAGCATTTT. Translating it yields CASSSPGEGVDQPQHF. The chain has TRBV28 and TRBJ1-5; maybe TRBD1 (6 bases). Trimming removed 4 bases at V and 5 bases at J, with 18 bases between. The CDR3 is made up of 16 amino acids. Germline V CDR1 and CDR2: MDHEN, SYDVKM.

This chain links TRBV10-3 with TRBJ2-5, with D possibly matching TRBD2 (6 bases). This CDR3 comprises 13 residues. V lost 7 bases and J 1 base, leaving 10 bases between the germline ends. The V gene's germline CDR1 is ENHRY and CDR2 SYGVKD. CDR3 nucleotide sequence: TGTGCCATCAAGGAGGGAGTCCAAGAGACCCAGTACTTC. It encodes CAIKEGVQETQYF.